The present entry profiles one TCR beta chain with its context. The data derive from a study of control samples from healthy donors and cancer patients. Germline V gives CDR1 LNHDA, CDR2 SQIVND (reference sequence). Trimming took off 0 bases at V and 8 bases at J, with 13 bases between the two ends. The CDR3 is 14 residues long. Libraries were prepared by immunoSEQ multiplex PCR; TCRdb keeps only in-frame clonotypes and omits some of them. The sample includes about 44,000 clones, 87% of them seen just once. J is TRBJ1-2 and V is TRBV19; D might be TRBD1 (6 bases). This receptor was identified in a woman aged 60-75 years with lung cancer. The sample consisted of PBMCs. The DNA for the CDR3 is TGTGCCAGTAGTATAGATACAGGGCCCTACGGCTACACCTTC. It yields the protein CASSIDTGPYGYTF.